These 14 T cell receptor beta chains came from one sample sequenced in a study of CD8 T cells in ankylosing spondylitis. In TCRdb, the 5' RACE reads were re-called with MiXCR into one record per CDR3 protein. The sample shows tens of thousands of distinct CDR3 sequences, roughly 27% of them seen only once. Sequencing input: blood, either unsorted or a sorted T cell fraction (not recorded which). The receptors were gathered from a male donor with ankylosing spondylitis or in good health (not recorded which).

This clonotype has just a few counts. In DNA form, the CDR3 reads TGTGCCAGCAGTCCAACCGGCCCGGTTAATTCACCCCTCCACTTT. This encodes CASSPTGPVNSPLHF. The chain combines TRBV7-2 with TRBJ1-6, with D unresolved. Germline CDR1 and CDR2: SGHTA and FQGNSA. V lost 6 bases, J lost 6 bases, and 15 bases lay in between. This CDR3 is 15 amino acids long.

There are a few counts of this clonotype. The rearrangement uses TRBV24-1 and TRBJ2-6; 8 positions match TRBD1. V shed 4 bases, J shed 0 bases, and the junction held 7 bases outside the gene matches. CDR1 is KGHDR, CDR2 SFDVKD, per germline. The CDR3 contains 18 residues. In DNA form, the CDR3 reads TGTGCCACCAGTGAACACGGACAGGGCCGCTCTGGGGCCAACGTCCTGACTTTC. Translation gives CATSEHGQGRSGANVLTF.

This clonotype was counted at least ten times. The chain combines TRBV5-1 with TRBJ2-3, with D possibly matching TRBD1 (5 bases). The ends were cut back, 1 base at V and 4 bases at J, with 7 bases in the middle. This CDR3 contains 13 residues. Germline V gene sequence: CDR1 SGHRS, CDR2 YFSETQ. CDR3 region: CASSLQGADTQYF. CDR3 in DNA: TGCGCCAGCAGCTTGCAGGGTGCAGATACGCAGTATTTT. Filled out from reference TRBV5-1 and TRBJ2-3, the complete variable domain reads KAGVTQTPRYLIKTRGQQVTLSCSPISGHRSVSWYQQTPGQGLQFLFEYFSETQRNKGNFPGRFSGRQFSNSRSEMNVSTLELGDSALYLCASSLQGADTQYFGPGTRLTVL.

The rearrangement links TRBV27 to TRBJ2-1; possible D gene TRBD2, 5 bases. The CDR3 is 15 residues long. Germline V gene lookup returns CDR1 MNHEY and CDR2 SMNVEV (reference sequence). V was clipped by 5 bases and J by 0 bases, with 11 bases between them. CDR3 in amino acids: CASSHRESSYNEQFF. The CDR3 bases are TGTGCCAGCAGTCACCGGGAAAGCTCCTACAATGAGCAGTTCTTC.

V usage is TRBV2 and J usage is TRBJ2-2; the match to TRBD2 covers 9 bases. The CDR3 covers 14 residues. Germline lookup yields CDR1 SNHLY and CDR2 FYNNEI. The ends lost 7 bases at V and 4 bases at J; junction bases unmatched: 4. The CDR3 here is CASTSGRSTGELFF. CDR3 in DNA: TGTGCCAGCACAAGCGGGAGGTCCACCGGGGAGCTGTTTTTT. The full variable domain, rest sourced from reference TRBV2 and TRBJ2-2, is EPEVTQTPSHQVTQMGQEVILRCVPISNHLYFYWYRQILGQKVEFLVSFYNNEISEKSEIFDDQFSVERPDGSNFTLKIRSTKLEDSAMYFCASTSGRSTGELFFGEGSRLTVL.

The chain's CDR3 is CASSLARAGNEQFF. The CDR3 DNA is TGCGCCAGCAGCTTGGCCCGGGCAGGCAATGAGCAGTTCTTC. V and J are TRBV5-1 and TRBJ2-1; D unclear. CDR1 is SGHRS and CDR2 is YFSETQ in the germline V gene. CDR3 length: 14 residues. V was clipped by 0 bases and J by 6 bases, with 10 bases between them.

For the CDR3, the DNA is TGCGCCAGCAGCTTCCCTAGCGGGAGGGTGAGCTACGAGCAGTACTTC. The encoded protein is CASSFPSGRVSYEQYF. This chain uses TRBV5-1 with TRBJ2-7; 12 bases fit TRBD2. CDR3 length equals 16 residues. After removal of 2 bases from V and 3 bases from J, the junction contained 6 bases not matched to a gene. Germline V gene sequence: CDR1 SGHRS, CDR2 YFSETQ.

This clonotype was seen repeatedly, ten times or more. DNA of the CDR3: TGCAGTGCTAAGGACGGAGATGACACCGGGGAGCTGTTTTTT. Translation: CSAKDGDDTGELFF. This chain joins TRBV20-1 and TRBJ2-2, with D hard to call. The CDR3 extends over 14 amino acids. Trimming left V 4 bases short and J 3 bases short, with 12 bases between. The germline gives CDR1 DFQATT, CDR2 SNEGSKA (reference sequence).

The J gene is TRBJ2-1, the V gene TRBV18; TRBD1 matches at 8 bases. The germline V gene encodes CDR1 KGHSH and CDR2 LQKENI. CDR3 length: 15 amino acids. Germline trimming cut 4 bases from V and 4 bases from J; bases unmatched to any gene: 6. CDR3 amino acids: CASSRGTGPYNEQFF. DNA of the CDR3: TGTGCCAGCTCACGAGGGACAGGCCCATACAATGAGCAGTTCTTC.

DNA of the CDR3: TGTGCCAGCAGGACAAACGCGGGGAATGAGCAGTTCTTC. This encodes CASRTNAGNEQFF. This rearrangement joins TRBV27 to TRBJ2-1; tentatively, D is TRBD2 (6 bases). Trimming removed 6 bases from V and 7 bases from J, with 13 bases in between. Germline V gene sequence: CDR1 MNHEY, CDR2 SMNVEV (reference sequence). The CDR3 is 13 residues long.

This chain joins TRBV28 and TRBJ2-7; possibly TRBD2 for D (6 bases). The germline V gene has CDR1 MDHEN and CDR2 SYDVKM. The CDR3 is 14 residues long. V was shortened by 3 bases and J by 0 bases, with 9 bases between the two germline ends. Here the CDR3 reads CASSFSGSSYEQYV. Here the CDR3 DNA reads TGTGCCAGCAGTTTTAGCGGAAGCTCCTACGAGCAGTACGTC.

This clonotype was seen only a few times. The gene calls are TRBV28 and TRBJ1-1; D unresolved. V was pared by 10 bases and J by 7 bases, with 13 bases between. This CDR3 contains 11 residues. Germline CDR1 is MDHEN and CDR2 is SYDVKM. The CDR3 sequence is CATLRPDEAFF. The CDR3 nucleotides are TGTGCCACACTCAGACCCGATGAAGCTTTCTTT.

The gene calls are TRBV5-1 and TRBJ1-1; 9 bases line up with TRBD1. The CDR3 is 16 residues long. J was trimmed by 7 bases and V by 5 bases; bases with no gene match: 15. Per the germline V gene, CDR1 is SGHRS and CDR2 is YFSETQ. Here the CDR3 reads CASRQWGQGLLVEAFF. DNA for the CDR3: TGCGCCAGCAGGCAGTGGGGACAGGGCCTGCTCGTTGAAGCTTTCTTT.

This clonotype was seen only once. The chain recombines TRBV20-1 with TRBJ2-1; 10 bases are shared with TRBD1. J was trimmed by 7 bases and V by 0 bases; bases with no gene match: 6. Germline CDR1 and CDR2: DFQATT and SNEGSKA (reference sequence). The CDR3 has 15 residues. CDR3 sequence reads: CSARDGDRGVNEQFF. The CDR3, as DNA: TGCAGTGCTAGAGATGGGGACAGGGGTGTGAATGAGCAGTTCTTC.